The 22 T cell receptor beta chains presented below share a single source sample, sequenced in a study of CD8+CD57+ T cells in acquired aplastic anemia (dated by TCRdb to 2017 to 2018). The sequencer was an Illumina HiSeq 2000. TCR beta VDJ combination and CDR3 sequence profiling used genomic DNA as the template. TCRdb itself trimmed the public reads at Q25 with fastp, ran MiXCR and retained productive beta chains. For every CDR3 protein sequence, its rows merge into one entry that carries the most common genes and DNA. For this sample there are about 190,000 distinct CDR3 sequences; under 70% appear just once. Clones ranked in the top ten supply roughly 50% of the sample. What was sequenced was sorted CD4+, CD8+, or CD8+CD57+ T cells (not recorded which) from PBMCs. These receptors were taken from a human donor with severe aplastic anemia or a healthy control (not recorded which).

This clonotype was recorded once. This sequence joins TRBV12-3 or TRBV12-4 and TRBJ1-6; a weak D match, TRBD1 (5 bases). Between the trimmed V and J ends, which lost 6 bases and 10 bases, there was a span of 19 bases. The CDR3 has 15 amino acids. CDR3 loop: CASSGRAGLASPLHF. CDR3 bases: TGTGCCAGCAGCGGTCGGGCAGGGCTAGCCTCACCCCTCCACTTT.

The chain recombines TRBV19 with TRBJ2-7; 7 nucleotides match TRBD1. After removal of 7 bases from V and 2 bases from J, the junction contained 8 bases not matched to a gene. The CDR3 contains 14 residues. The V gene's germline CDR1 is LNHDA and CDR2 SQIVND (reference sequence). Here the CDR3 reads CASKSDRVAYEQYF. The CDR3 DNA follows: TGTGCCAGTAAATCCGACAGGGTAGCCTACGAGCAGTACTTC.

This clonotype was counted only a few times. The rearrangement uses TRBV29-1 and TRBJ1-3; perhaps TRBD1 as D (5 bases). CDR3 length: 16 amino acids. The V and J ends lost 4 bases and 0 bases respectively, with 16 bases between them. Germline V CDR1 and CDR2: SQVTM, ANQGSEA. The CDR3 coding sequence is TGCAGCGTTGCAGACGGGGACCCTGTCTCTGGAAACACCATATATTTT. Translation gives CSVADGDPVSGNTIYF.

J is TRBJ2-7 and V is TRBV7-9, with 7 bases fitting TRBD1. The CDR3 sequence is 13 residues long. V lost 5 bases, J lost 7 bases, and 8 bases stayed unmatched. CDR1 and CDR2 from the germline V gene are SEHNR and FQNEAQ (reference sequence). In DNA form, the CDR3 reads TGTGCCAGCAGCGATCGGGACAGATGGGAGCAGTACTTC. This sequence encodes CASSDRDRWEQYF. Using reference TRBV7-9 and TRBJ2-7 for the parts outside the CDR3, the full variable domain is DTGVSQNPRHKITKRGQNVTFRCDPISEHNRLYWYRQTLGQGPEFLTYFQNEAQLEKSRLLSDRFSAERPKGSFSTLEIQRTEQGDSAMYLCASSDRDRWEQYFGPGTRLTVT.

At least ten counts were recorded for this clonotype. The genes are TRBV4-1 and TRBJ2-1; the match to TRBD1 covers 8 bases. The ends lost 1 base at V and 10 bases at J; junction bases unmatched: 0. CDR3 length: 12 amino acids. The germline gives CDR1 MGHRA, CDR2 YSYEKL. The CDR3 DNA is TGCGCCAGCAGCCAAGGGACAGGGGAGCAGTTCTTC. This sequence encodes CASSQGTGEQFF.

The V and J genes are TRBV4-2 and TRBJ1-5; D is possibly TRBD1 (5 bases). The CDR3 consists of 15 residues. Trimming took off 0 bases at V and 6 bases at J, with 12 bases between the two ends. The germline V gene has CDR1 LGHNA and CDR2 YNFKEQ. The CDR3 loop is CASSQDFGGAQPQHF. The CDR3 DNA sequence: TGTGCCAGCAGCCAAGATTTTGGAGGGGCTCAGCCCCAGCATTTT.

The chain uses TRBV20-1 and TRBJ2-5; 11 positions agree with TRBD2. The V segment lost 3 bases and the J segment 7 bases; nucleotides outside the gene matches: 7. This CDR3 has 14 amino acids. CDR1 is DFQATT, CDR2 SNEGSKA, per germline (reference sequence). The CDR3 nucleotides are TGCAGTGCTAGTACTAGCGGGGGAGCGGTGACCCAGTACTTC. Amino acid sequence: CSASTSGGAVTQYF.

The genes are TRBV7-8 and TRBJ1-2; D is unclear. This CDR3 comprises 13 residues. The germline V gene has CDR1 SGHVS and CDR2 FQNEAQ. The V end was cut by 3 bases, the J end by 5 bases, with 10 bases between. CDR3 sequence reads: CASSFGRTYGYTF. The CDR3 region has the DNA TGTGCCAGCAGCTTCGGTCGAACTTATGGCTACACCTTC.

This clonotype was counted many times. The chain joins TRBV7-9 to TRBJ1-1; no definite D call. Per the germline V gene, CDR1 is SEHNR and CDR2 is FQNEAQ (reference sequence). Trimming removed 4 bases from V and 1 base from J, with 16 bases in between. The CDR3 sequence is 16 residues long. The CDR3 region has the DNA TGTGCCAGCAGCTCAAATGACGGTTATCCGAACACTGAAGCTTTCTTT. This encodes CASSSNDGYPNTEAFF.

The chain employs TRBV7-8 and TRBJ1-6, with D perhaps matching TRBD1 (6 bases). The V gene lost 1 base and the J gene lost 7 bases, with 11 bases spanning the gap. The germline V gene encodes CDR1 SGHVS and CDR2 FQNEAQ. The CDR3 has 15 amino acids. This CDR3 is CASSLVGGENSPLHF. CDR3 DNA: TGTGCCAGCAGCTTAGTTGGGGGCGAGAATTCACCCCTCCACTTT.

This clonotype was recorded a few times. J is TRBJ2-5 and V is TRBV24-1; D remains ambiguous. CDR1 is KGHDR and CDR2 is SFDVKD in the germline V gene. This CDR3 has 13 residues. V lost 4 bases and J lost 0, with 5 bases in between. DNA for the CDR3: TGTGCCACCAGTGAGGCCGACCAAGAGACCCAGTACTTC. It translates to CATSEADQETQYF.

This clonotype was observed at least ten times. CDR3 residues: CASSLSFTDTQYF. The CDR3 coding sequence is TGTGCCAGCAGTTTATCCTTCACAGATACGCAGTATTTT. V and J are TRBV12-3 or TRBV12-4 and TRBJ2-3, with unresolved D. This CDR3 region has 13 residues. V lost 2 bases to trimming and J lost 2 bases, with 5 bases between them.

The chain has TRBV20-1 and TRBJ2-7, with 13 bases fitting TRBD2. The CDR3 is made up of 16 amino acids. Germline V gene lookup returns CDR1 DFQATT and CDR2 SNEGSKA (reference sequence). The V segment lost 0 bases and the J segment 4 bases; nucleotides outside the gene matches: 6. The CDR3 spells CSARDPRTSGGYEQYF. The CDR3 nucleotides are TGCAGTGCTAGAGATCCTAGGACTAGCGGGGGATACGAGCAGTACTTC.

This clonotype was observed a few times. The junction and the germline gene differ at one end; a read error may be behind it. The chain carries TRBV29-1 and TRBJ2-5, with TRBD2 matching over 7 bases. This CDR3 spans 13 amino acids. Germline CDR1 SQVTM, CDR2 ANQGSEA. The CDR3 reads CSVGRTSGETQYF. DNA of the CDR3: TGCAGTGTTGGCCGGACTAGTGGGGAGACCCAGTACTTC.

J is TRBJ1-1 and V is TRBV2; the D gene is possibly TRBD1 (6 bases). V lost 6 bases and J 5 bases, leaving 19 bases between the germline ends. The CDR3 spans 15 residues. CDR1 and CDR2 (germline): SNHLY, FYNNEI. The DNA of the CDR3 is TGTGCCAGCAGCCGATCCACAGGGAGAGGGACTGAAGCTTTCTTT. Protein: CASSRSTGRGTEAFF.

The chain carries TRBV15 and TRBJ1-4, with D perhaps matching TRBD1 (5 bases). V was cut by 8 bases and J by 3 bases, with 19 bases left in between. The germline CDR1 and CDR2 sequences are LNHNV and YYDKDF (reference sequence). The CDR3 is 16 residues long. The CDR3, as DNA: TGTGCCACCTCCCCTGGAAGAGGGGCGGCTAATGAAAAACTGTTTTTT. Amino acids: CATSPGRGAANEKLFF.

The chain couples TRBV20-1 to TRBJ2-5; TRBD1 agrees at 9 bases. The V and J ends lost 6 bases and 4 bases, in that order; junction bases with no gene match: 3. The CDR3 loop spans 12 amino acids. The germline CDR1 and CDR2 sequences are DFQATT and SNEGSKA (reference sequence). CDR3 protein: CSADRGGETQYF. The CDR3 DNA follows: TGCAGTGCCGACAGGGGGGGAGAGACCCAGTACTTC.

This clonotype was seen repeatedly, ten times or more. The genes are TRBV6-6 and TRBJ1-1; possibly TRBD1 for D (5 bases). Germline loops: CDR1 MNHNY, CDR2 SVGAGI (reference sequence). The CDR3 length is 13 residues. Trimming removed 6 bases at V and 1 base at J, with 9 bases between. The CDR3, as DNA: TGTGCCAGCAGACTACAGGAGAACACTGAAGCTTTCTTT. The encoded protein is CASRLQENTEAFF.

About this clonotype: The junction shows a germline mismatch at one end, possibly a read error. The chain recombines TRBV7-9 with TRBJ2-7; D unclear. The CDR3 runs to 15 residues. Germline V lookup: CDR1 SEHNR, CDR2 FQNEAQ (reference sequence). CDR3 bases: TGCGCCAGCAGCCAAGATGTAAACGGATACTACGAGCAGTACTTC. Amino acid sequence: CASSQDVNGYYEQYF.

The chain is built from TRBV5-4 and TRBJ2-3, with TRBD2 identical over 15 bases. The trim removed 6 bases at V and 6 bases at J, leaving 8 bases unmatched. CDR1 is SGHNT, CDR2 YYREEE, per germline (reference sequence). The CDR3 is 16 residues long. The CDR3 region is CASNGGTSGGLDTQYF. The CDR3, as DNA: TGTGCCAGCAACGGAGGGACTAGCGGGGGGTTGGATACGCAGTATTTT. The whole variable domain, remainder taken from reference TRBV5-4 and TRBJ2-3, is ETGVTQSPTHLIKTRGQQVTLRCSSQSGHNTVSWYQQALGQGPQFIFQYYREEENGRGNFPPRFSGLQFPNYSSELNVNALELDDSALYLCASNGGTSGGLDTQYFGPGTRLTVL.

The V and J genes are TRBV20-1 and TRBJ2-3; 8 bases are shared with TRBD2. Germline lookup yields CDR1 DFQATT and CDR2 SNEGSKA (reference sequence). The CDR3 length is 11 residues. The CDR3 reads CSLTSADTQYF. The CDR3 bases are TGCAGCCTGACTAGCGCAGATACGCAGTATTTT.

This chain uses TRBV24-1 with TRBJ2-6; D remains ambiguous. The germline V gene has CDR1 KGHDR and CDR2 SFDVKD. Trimming pared 6 bases from V and 4 bases from J, leaving 12 bases between. The CDR3 sequence is 15 residues long. CDR3 region: CATSWSGSGANVLTF. CDR3 DNA sequence: TGTGCCACCAGTTGGTCCGGGTCCGGGGCCAACGTCCTGACTTTC.